The next 26 T cell receptor beta chains were all read from a single sample in a study of blood T cells in healthy people across ages. For the second PCR, which ran for 7 to 11 cycles, a sample-barcoded 5' primer and a J-beta primer mix were used. TCRdb ran MiXCR on the 5' RACE reads and lists one entry per CDR3 protein. The sample has some 880,000 distinct CDR3 sequences, 30% to 45% seen once; the top ten hold over 10%. The specimen sequenced was blood. The receptors here all came from a man younger than 35 in good health.

The rearrangement links TRBV11-1 to TRBJ2-3; 8 bases line up with TRBD2. CDR1 and CDR2 (germline): SGHAT, FQDESV (reference sequence). The CDR3 extends over 16 amino acids. V trimming: 5 bases; J trimming: 2 bases; junction bases outside the gene matches: 9. The CDR3 here is CASSPRERGHTDTQYF. CDR3 coding DNA: TGTGCCAGCAGCCCCCGGGAGCGGGGGCACACAGATACGCAGTATTTT.

This rearrangement joins TRBV5-1 to TRBJ2-1, with 7 bases identical to TRBD2. CDR1 and CDR2 (germline): SGHRS, YFSETQ. The CDR3 length is 13 residues. J was trimmed by 13 bases and V by 1 base; bases with no gene match: 8. CDR3 in DNA: TGCGCCAGCAGCTTGTGGGGGGGATCGGGACAGTTCTTC. Residues: CASSLWGGSGQFF.

As DNA, the CDR3 is TGTGCCAGCAGTTACGGGGGCGGGGGCACTGAAGCTTTCTTT. Translated, it gives CASSYGGGGTEAFF. The rearrangement joins TRBV6-6 to TRBJ1-1; the D gene is possibly TRBD1 (6 bases). The CDR3 sequence is 14 residues long. Germline CDR1 and CDR2: MNHNY and SVGAGI (reference sequence). Trimming removed 2 bases from V and 4 bases from J, with 11 bases in between.

CDR3 in amino acids: CASSLPAGGCNEQFF. The CDR3 DNA is TGTGCCAGCAGTTTACCAGCGGGGGGATGCAATGAGCAGTTCTTC. The chain has TRBV27 and TRBJ2-1, with 9 bases aligning to TRBD2. V lost 2 bases to trimming and J lost 6 bases; unmatched junction nucleotides: 5. CDR3 length equals 15 residues. Germline values: CDR1 MNHEY, CDR2 SMNVEV (reference sequence).

Concerning this clonotype: Its ends do not fully match the called genes, so a read error is possible. V gene TRBV7-9 combines with J gene TRBJ1-2; maybe TRBD1 (6 bases). The CDR3 runs to 16 residues. The V gene's germline CDR1 is SEHNR and CDR2 FQNEAQ (reference sequence). The CDR3 DNA reads TGTGCCAGCAGTTCAAAAGACAGGACCACTAACTATGGCCACACCTTC. The encoded protein is CASSSKDRTTNYGHTF.

The V call is TRBV30, the J call TRBJ1-4; D unclear. The germline V and J ends were trimmed by 0 bases and 2 bases, with 7 bases remaining between them. Germline CDR1 and CDR2: GTSNPN and SVGIG (reference sequence). This CDR3 has 14 amino acids. The DNA for the CDR3 is TGTGCCTGGAGTGTCTCCCGGACTAATGAAAAACTGTTTTTT. Its translation is CAWSVSRTNEKLFF.

This sequence joins TRBV20-1 and TRBJ1-6; the D is unclear. V shed 1 base and J shed 7 bases, with 11 bases lying between them. Germline lookup yields CDR1 DFQATT and CDR2 SNEGSKA (reference sequence). This CDR3 has 14 amino acids. CDR3 in amino acids: CSARVTRFNSPLHF. CDR3 DNA: TGCAGTGCTAGAGTAACCAGATTCAATTCACCCCTCCACTTT.

This clonotype was counted between two and nine times. Its ends do not fully match the called genes, so a read error is possible. V is TRBV6-1 and J is TRBJ2-1; possible D gene TRBD2, 5 bases. CDR1 MNHNS and CDR2 SASEGT come from the germline V gene. CDR3 size: 16 residues. The CDR3 DNA follows: TGTGCCAGCAGAGAAGGAGGTGGGGAAACCGACAATGAGCAGTTCTTC. It codes for CASREGGGETDNEQFF.

At least ten counts were recorded for this clonotype. The chain is built from TRBV20-1 and TRBJ1-2; no clear D. Germline CDR1 is DFQATT and CDR2 is SNEGSKA (reference sequence). The V end was cut by 4 bases, the J end by 0 bases, with 9 bases between. The CDR3 has 13 amino acids. CDR3: CSATRGANYGYTF. For the CDR3, the DNA is TGCAGTGCTACCCGGGGAGCTAACTATGGCTACACCTTC.

The sample holds many counts of this clonotype. V and J are TRBV10-3 and TRBJ2-5; unclear D gene. The V end lost 2 bases, the J end lost 4 bases, and 2 bases lay between the germline ends. Germline assignment: CDR1 ENHRY and CDR2 SYGVKD. The CDR3 extends over 11 amino acids. The CDR3 nucleotides are TGTGCCATCAGTGAGACAGAGACCCAGTACTTC. Translated, it gives CAISETETQYF.

The CDR3 nucleotides read TGTGCCAGCAGCTTAGGGGGCGGGTCGAACACTGAAGCTTTCTTT. Translated: CASSLGGGSNTEAFF. The rearrangement uses TRBV7-9 and TRBJ1-1; TRBD1 is a possible D gene (5 bases). Germline V gives CDR1 SEHNR, CDR2 FQNEAQ (reference sequence). This CDR3 region has 15 residues. Trimming took 1 base from V and 1 from J, leaving 10 bases between them. Combining the CDR3 with reference TRBV7-9 and TRBJ1-1 gives the whole variable domain DTGVSQNPRHKITKRGQNVTFRCDPISEHNRLYWYRQTLGQGPEFLTYFQNEAQLEKSRLLSDRFSAERPKGSFSTLEIQRTEQGDSAMYLCASSLGGGSNTEAFFGQGTRLTVV.

The V call is TRBV29-1, the J call TRBJ2-2; D call uncertain. The V gene's germline CDR1 is SQVTM and CDR2 ANQGSEA. Trimming left V 4 bases short and J 4 bases short, with 10 bases between. The CDR3 spans 13 residues. The CDR3 DNA is TGCAGCGTTGGACGACTTGGCACCGGGGAGCTGTTTTTT. This translates into CSVGRLGTGELFF.

The chain recombines TRBV20-1 with TRBJ2-7, with D possibly matching TRBD1 (6 bases). CDR1 is DFQATT, CDR2 SNEGSKA, per germline (reference sequence). The V end lost 7 bases, the J end lost 1 base, and 20 bases lay between the germline ends. CDR3 length equals 15 residues. The CDR3 DNA reads as TGCAGTGTCCAAGGCTGGGACACCTATTCCTACGAGCAGTACTTC. As protein: CSVQGWDTYSYEQYF.

The rearrangement links TRBV5-5 to TRBJ1-2; 9 positions match TRBD1. CDR1 is SGHKS and CDR2 is YYEKEE in the germline V gene (reference sequence). The CDR3 extends over 17 amino acids. The J segment lost 8 bases and the V segment lost 4 bases, leaving 18 bases of the junction unmatched. CDR3 sequence reads: CASSLSTGTGIDRGYTF. CDR3 sequence (DNA): TGTGCCAGCAGCCTATCCACCGGGACAGGGATCGACCGGGGCTACACCTTC.

The genes are TRBV2 and TRBJ1-2; D uncertain. CDR3 length: 16 residues. Deletions cut 3 bases from V and 0 bases from J, with 14 bases between. The V gene's germline CDR1 is SNHLY and CDR2 FYNNEI. The CDR3, as DNA: TGTGCCAGCAGTGACCTCCCTCACGGGCCTAACTATGGCTACACCTTC. Its translation: CASSDLPHGPNYGYTF.

DNA of the CDR3: TGTGCCAGCAGCCGAGGGACAGGGAAGAGTCAGTACTTC. Its protein product is CASSRGTGKSQYF. V usage is TRBV7-2 and J usage is TRBJ2-5; 9 bases align to TRBD1. Germline loops: CDR1 SGHTA, CDR2 FQGNSA. Unmatched junction bases numbered 9, after V lost 5 bases and J lost 11 bases. This CDR3 is 13 amino acids long.

This clonotype was observed a handful of times. This chain uses TRBV20-1 with TRBJ2-5; a possible D gene is TRBD1 (5 bases). The germline V gene encodes CDR1 DFQATT and CDR2 SNEGSKA (reference sequence). V lost 1 base, J lost 7 bases, and 7 bases lay in between. The length of the CDR3 is 11 residues. The DNA of the CDR3 is TGCAGTGCTAGAGTTAGGGGGACCCAGTACTTC. Translated: CSARVRGTQYF.

This clonotype was detected a few times. A much larger clone is a single base away; this may be a read error. This sequence joins TRBV20-1 and TRBJ2-1; D uncertain. Germline CDR1 is DFQATT and CDR2 is SNEGSKA (reference sequence). V lost 6 bases, J lost 13 bases, and 16 bases lay in between. The CDR3 runs 11 residues. For the CDR3, the DNA is TGCAGTGCGGATTCCGAAGAGACCCAGTTCTTC. The encoded protein is CSADSEETQFF.

This sequence joins TRBV5-1 and TRBJ2-7; D call uncertain. The CDR3 covers 15 residues. The V gene's germline CDR1 is SGHRS and CDR2 YFSETQ. V lost 4 bases to trimming and J lost 3 bases, with 17 bases between them. The CDR3 reads CASSGEGAPFYEQYF. CDR3 sequence (DNA): TGCGCCAGCAGCGGGGAAGGTGCTCCCTTCTACGAGCAGTACTTC.

V usage is TRBV6-2 or TRBV6-3 and J usage is TRBJ1-1, with D unresolved. The V end lost 7 bases, the J end lost 4 bases, and 10 bases lay between the germline ends. Germline V lookup: CDR1 MNHEY, CDR2 SVGEGT. The CDR3 is made up of 12 amino acids. This CDR3 is CASKPWGTEAFF. The CDR3 nucleotides read TGTGCCAGCAAACCCTGGGGCACTGAAGCTTTCTTT.

This clonotype appeared a few times. This chain uses TRBV7-2 with TRBJ2-7, with TRBD2 as a possible D gene (5 bases). The CDR3 spans 14 residues. CDR1 and CDR2 from the germline V gene are SGHTA and FQGNSA. The germline V and J ends were trimmed by 5 bases and 4 bases, with 15 bases remaining between them. The CDR3 coding sequence is TGTGCCAGCAGCCCCCGAGTGGAGCGGTACGAGCAGTACTTC. Its protein product is CASSPRVERYEQYF.

The chain links TRBV4-2 to TRBJ2-3, with TRBD2 matching 8 bases. In germline, CDR1 is LGHNA, CDR2 YNFKEQ. The CDR3 sequence is 17 residues long. The V segment lost 0 bases and the J segment 2 bases; nucleotides outside the gene matches: 7. CDR3 DNA sequence: TGTGCCAGCAGCCAAGACGCCCAGCGGGGGACCACAGATACGCAGTATTTT. Protein sequence: CASSQDAQRGTTDTQYF.

The chain uses TRBV6-1 and TRBJ2-7; a weak D match, TRBD2 (6 bases). The CDR3 has 15 amino acids. Trimming took off 1 base at V and 3 bases at J, with 13 bases between the two ends. Germline assignment: CDR1 MNHNS and CDR2 SASEGT. CDR3 bases: TGTGCCAGCAGTGAAGAGGCTAGCGAATACTACGAGCAGTACTTC. Its translation: CASSEEASEYYEQYF.

This clonotype has a count of ten or more. The chain carries TRBV7-9 and TRBJ1-4; TRBD1 might be the D (6 bases). CDR3 length: 14 residues. Germline V gives CDR1 SEHNR, CDR2 FQNEAQ (reference sequence). V gave up 3 bases and J gave up 3 bases, with 8 bases separating them. The chain's CDR3 is CASSFGQSNEKLFF. In DNA, the CDR3 is TGTGCCAGCAGCTTTGGACAGTCTAATGAAAAACTGTTTTTT.

This clonotype occurred many times. The chain recombines TRBV7-2 with TRBJ2-3, with D unclear. This CDR3 is 14 amino acids long. V was pared by 5 bases and J by 2 bases, with 11 bases between. Germline assignment: CDR1 SGHTA and CDR2 FQGNSA. CDR3 coding DNA: TGTGCCAGCAGCACCCGTGACTTCACAGATACGCAGTATTTT. It yields the protein CASSTRDFTDTQYF. Together with reference TRBV7-2 and TRBJ2-3, the CDR3 gives the full variable domain: GAGVSQSPSNKVTEKGKDVELRCDPISGHTALYWYRQSLGQGLEFLIYFQGNSAPDKSGLPSDRFSAERTGGSVSTLTIQRTQQEDSAVYLCASSTRDFTDTQYFGPGTRLTVL.

This clonotype was counted ten times or more. The chain recombines TRBV7-2 with TRBJ2-3; no definite D call. Germline CDR1 SGHTA, CDR2 FQGNSA. CDR3 length: 12 residues. V was shortened by 6 bases and J by 6 bases, with 10 bases between the two germline ends. The CDR3 loop reads CASSLLGDTQYF. CDR3 DNA sequence: TGTGCCAGCAGTTTACTGGGGGATACGCAGTATTTT.